This TCR beta chain was recovered during a study of cytomegalovirus exposure and HLA in healthy donors. Study-wide results and limits: Presence/absence results assume similar sequencing depth per donor, which may not hold.

On this clone: Antigen specificity is unknown.

Vbeta (60) and Jbeta (13) primers were used in the PCR. Sequencing used immunoSEQ multiplex PCR; TCRdb keeps in-frame clones, though not all of them. The repertoire holds some 65,000 clones, less than 75% seen once, with 9.5% to 13% in the top ten. Donors likely had unrecorded immune exposures despite being nominally healthy when sampled. CDR3 length equals 19 residues. Germline-derived CDR1 and CDR2 are MGHRA and YSYEKL. V shed 4 bases, J shed 4 bases, and the junction held 21 bases outside the gene matches. The chain combines TRBV4-1 with TRBJ1-2; TRBD1 matches 7 bases. The TCR comes from a woman aged 25 to 39 in good health and CMV-seronegative. The sample consisted of PBMCs. CDR3 loop: CASSRTWDSDLFLGYGYTF. In nucleotides, the CDR3 is TGCGCCAGCAGCCGGACTTGGGACAGCGACCTTTTTCTGGGCTATGGCTACACCTTC.